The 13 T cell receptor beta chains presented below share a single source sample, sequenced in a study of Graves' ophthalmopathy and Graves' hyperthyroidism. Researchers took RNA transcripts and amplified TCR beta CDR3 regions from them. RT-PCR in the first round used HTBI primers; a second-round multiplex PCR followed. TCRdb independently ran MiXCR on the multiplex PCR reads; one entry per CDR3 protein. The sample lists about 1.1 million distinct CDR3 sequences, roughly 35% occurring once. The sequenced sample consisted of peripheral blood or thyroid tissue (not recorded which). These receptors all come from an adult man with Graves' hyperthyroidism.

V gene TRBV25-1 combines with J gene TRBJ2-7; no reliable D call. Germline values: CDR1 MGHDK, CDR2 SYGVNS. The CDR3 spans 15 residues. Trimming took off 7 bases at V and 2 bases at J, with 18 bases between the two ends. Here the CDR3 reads CASTAGFYRAYEQYF. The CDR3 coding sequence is TGTGCCAGCACTGCCGGCTTTTATCGTGCCTACGAGCAGTACTTC.

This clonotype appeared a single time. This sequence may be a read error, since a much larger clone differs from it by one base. The CDR3 bases are TGTGCCAGCAGCTTAACAGCGGGATGGAAAGAGACCCGGTACTTC. Amino acid sequence: CASSLTAGWKETRYF. The chain couples TRBV7-3 to TRBJ2-7; 7 nucleotides align to TRBD2. This CDR3 is 15 amino acids long. Germline loops: CDR1 SGHTA, CDR2 FQGTGA. V was clipped by 0 bases and J by 12 bases; unmatched bases: 14.

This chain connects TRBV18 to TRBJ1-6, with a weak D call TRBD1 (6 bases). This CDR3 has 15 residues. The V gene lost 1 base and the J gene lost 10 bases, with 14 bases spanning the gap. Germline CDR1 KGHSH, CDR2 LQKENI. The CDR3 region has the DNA TGTGCCAGCTCACCACTGTCAGGGGAAAAATCACCCCTCCACTTT. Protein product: CASSPLSGEKSPLHF.

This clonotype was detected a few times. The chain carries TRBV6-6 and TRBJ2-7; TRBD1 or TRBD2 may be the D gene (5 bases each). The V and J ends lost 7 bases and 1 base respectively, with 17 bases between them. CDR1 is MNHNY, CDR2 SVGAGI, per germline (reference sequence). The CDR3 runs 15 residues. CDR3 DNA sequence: TGTGCCAGCAATAAAGACCGGGACGGATCCTACGAGCAGTACTTC. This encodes CASNKDRDGSYEQYF.

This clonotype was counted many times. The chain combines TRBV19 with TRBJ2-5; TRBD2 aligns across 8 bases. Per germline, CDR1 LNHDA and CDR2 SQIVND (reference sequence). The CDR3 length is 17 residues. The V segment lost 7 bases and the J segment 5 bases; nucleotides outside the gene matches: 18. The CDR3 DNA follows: TGTGCCAGTACCGGCAGCGGGGGCCCCAATAGGGTGGAGACCCAGTACTTC. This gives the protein CASTGSGGPNRVETQYF. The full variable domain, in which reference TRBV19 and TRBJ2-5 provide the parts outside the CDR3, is DGGITQSPKYLFRKEGQNVTLSCEQNLNHDAMYWYRQDPGQGLRLIYYSQIVNDFQKGDIAEGYSVSREKKESFPLTVTSAQKNPTAFYLCASTGSGGPNRVETQYFGPGTRLLVL.

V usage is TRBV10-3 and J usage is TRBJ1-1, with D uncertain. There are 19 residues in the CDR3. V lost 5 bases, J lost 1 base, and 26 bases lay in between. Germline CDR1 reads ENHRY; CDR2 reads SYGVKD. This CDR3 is CAISYYTVQFPWRNTEAFF. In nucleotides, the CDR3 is TGTGCCATCAGTTACTACACGGTACAGTTTCCCTGGAGGAACACTGAAGCTTTCTTT.

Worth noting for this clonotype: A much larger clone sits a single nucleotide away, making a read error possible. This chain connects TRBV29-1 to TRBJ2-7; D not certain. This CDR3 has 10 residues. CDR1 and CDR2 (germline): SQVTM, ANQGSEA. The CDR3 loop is CSVTSCEQYF. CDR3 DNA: TGCAGCGTTACCTCCTGCGAGCAGTACTTC.

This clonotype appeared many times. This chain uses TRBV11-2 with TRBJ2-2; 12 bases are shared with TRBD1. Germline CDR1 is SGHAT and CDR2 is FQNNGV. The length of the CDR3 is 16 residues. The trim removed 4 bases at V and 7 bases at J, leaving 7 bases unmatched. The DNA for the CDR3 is TGTGCCAGCAGCTCGGGACAGGGGGCGGTAGGCGGGGAGCTGTTTTTT. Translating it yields CASSSGQGAVGGELFF.

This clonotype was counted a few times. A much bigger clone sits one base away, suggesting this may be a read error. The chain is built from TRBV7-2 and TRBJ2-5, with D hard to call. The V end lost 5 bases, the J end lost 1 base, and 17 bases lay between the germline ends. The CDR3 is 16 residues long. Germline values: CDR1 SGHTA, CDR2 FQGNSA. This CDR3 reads CASSPGMPWLQETQYF. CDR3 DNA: TGTGCCAGCAGCCCTGGGATGCCGTGGCTCCAAGAGACCCAGTACTTC.

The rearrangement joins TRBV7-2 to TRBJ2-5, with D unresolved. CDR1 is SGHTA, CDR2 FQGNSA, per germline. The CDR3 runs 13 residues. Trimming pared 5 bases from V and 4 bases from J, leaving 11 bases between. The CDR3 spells CASSASTVETQYF. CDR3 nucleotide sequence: TGTGCCAGCAGCGCAAGTACCGTAGAGACCCAGTACTTC.

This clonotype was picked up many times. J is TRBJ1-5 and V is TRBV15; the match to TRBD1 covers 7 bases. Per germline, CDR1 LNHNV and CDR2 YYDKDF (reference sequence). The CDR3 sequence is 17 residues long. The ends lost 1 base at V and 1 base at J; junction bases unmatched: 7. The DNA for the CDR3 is TGTGCCACCAGCAGAGCACCCCAGGGGGAAAGCAATCAGCCCCAGCATTTT. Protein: CATSRAPQGESNQPQHF.

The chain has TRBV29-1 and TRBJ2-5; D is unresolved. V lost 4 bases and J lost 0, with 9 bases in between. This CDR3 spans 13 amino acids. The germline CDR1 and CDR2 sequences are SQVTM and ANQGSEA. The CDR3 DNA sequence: TGCAGCGTTGCACGGGCGTACCAAGAGACCCAGTACTTC. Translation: CSVARAYQETQYF.

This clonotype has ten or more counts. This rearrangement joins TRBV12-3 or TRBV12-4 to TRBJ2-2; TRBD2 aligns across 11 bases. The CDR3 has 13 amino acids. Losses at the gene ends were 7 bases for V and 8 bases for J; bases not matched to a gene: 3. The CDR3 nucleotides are TGTGCCAGCAAACTAGCGGGAGCTGGGGAGCTGTTTTTT. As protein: CASKLAGAGELFF.